This T cell receptor beta chain was captured in a study of patients and donors after allogeneic stem cell transplantation. V lost 6 bases, J lost 2 bases, and 13 bases lay in between. The CDR3 is 14 amino acids. CDR1 DFQATT and CDR2 SNEGSKA come from the germline V gene (reference sequence). TCRdb itself ran the RT-PCR reads through MiXCR, one entry per CDR3 protein. Seen here are roughly 960,000 distinct CDR3 sequences, about a sixth observed once, and the top ten hold roughly 6.4%. This clonotype was seen a few times. The rearrangement joins TRBV20-1 to TRBJ1-4, with D hard to call. The sequenced sample was blood, either unsorted or a sorted T cell fraction (not recorded which). The sequence derives from a human donor who was either an allogeneic HSCT recipient or a stem cell or donor lymphocyte infusion donor (not recorded which). It is not recorded whose cells these are; they may come from a transplant donor. In DNA, the CDR3 is TGCAGTGCCCCCACTCGGGCGACTAATGAAAAACTGTTTTTT. This encodes CSAPTRATNEKLFF.